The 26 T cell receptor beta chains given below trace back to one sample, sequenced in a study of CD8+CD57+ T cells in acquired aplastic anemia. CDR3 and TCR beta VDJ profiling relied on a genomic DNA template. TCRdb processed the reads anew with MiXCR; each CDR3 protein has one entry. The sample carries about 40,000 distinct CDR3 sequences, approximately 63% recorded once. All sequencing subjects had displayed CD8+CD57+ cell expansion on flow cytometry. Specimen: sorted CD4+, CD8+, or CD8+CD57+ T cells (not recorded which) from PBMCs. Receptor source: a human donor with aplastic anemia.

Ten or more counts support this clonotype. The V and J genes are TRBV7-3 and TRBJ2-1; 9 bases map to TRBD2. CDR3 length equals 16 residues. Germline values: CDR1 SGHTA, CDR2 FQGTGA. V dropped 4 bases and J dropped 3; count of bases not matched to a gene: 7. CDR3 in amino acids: CASSSRLAVVYNEQFF. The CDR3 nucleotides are TGTGCCAGCAGCTCGCGACTAGCGGTGGTCTACAATGAGCAGTTCTTC.

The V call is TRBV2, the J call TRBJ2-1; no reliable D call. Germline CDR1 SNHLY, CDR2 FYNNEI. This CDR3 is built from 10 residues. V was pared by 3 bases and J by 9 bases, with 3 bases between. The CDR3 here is CASSDGEQFF. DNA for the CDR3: TGTGCCAGCAGTGATGGTGAGCAGTTCTTC.

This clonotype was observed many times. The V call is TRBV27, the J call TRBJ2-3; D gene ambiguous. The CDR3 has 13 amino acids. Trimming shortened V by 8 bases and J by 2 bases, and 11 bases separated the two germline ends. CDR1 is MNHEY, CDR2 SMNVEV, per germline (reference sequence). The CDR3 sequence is CASGSKATDTQYF. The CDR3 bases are TGTGCCAGCGGATCTAAAGCCACAGATACGCAGTATTTT.

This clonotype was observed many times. CDR3 bases: TGTGCCAGCAGCTTGAAGTACAGGGGGCTTGGCAATCAGCCCCAGCATTTT. Translated, it gives CASSLKYRGLGNQPQHF. V gene TRBV5-4 combines with J gene TRBJ1-5, with 9 positions matching TRBD1. CDR1 is SGHNT, CDR2 YYREEE, per germline (reference sequence). This CDR3 contains 17 residues. The V and J ends lost 1 base and 2 bases, in that order; junction bases with no gene match: 7.

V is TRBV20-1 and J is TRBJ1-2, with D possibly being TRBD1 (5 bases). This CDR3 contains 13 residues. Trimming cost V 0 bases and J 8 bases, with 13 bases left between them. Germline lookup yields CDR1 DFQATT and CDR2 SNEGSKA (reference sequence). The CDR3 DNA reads TGCAGTGCTAGAGATCTGGAGGGACGCGGCTACACCTTC. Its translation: CSARDLEGRGYTF.

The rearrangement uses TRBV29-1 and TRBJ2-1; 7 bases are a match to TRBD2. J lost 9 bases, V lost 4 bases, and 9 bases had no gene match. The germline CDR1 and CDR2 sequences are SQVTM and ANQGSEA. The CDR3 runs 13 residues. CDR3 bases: TGCAGCGTTGCAGGACTAGGACGTGGTGAGCAGTTCTTC. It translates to CSVAGLGRGEQFF.

CDR3 in amino acids: CSARDLGRYTF. CDR3 in DNA: TGCAGTGCTAGAGATCTCGGTCGCTACACCTTC. This chain uses TRBV20-1 with TRBJ1-2; D remains ambiguous. The germline V gene has CDR1 DFQATT and CDR2 SNEGSKA (reference sequence). The CDR3 is made up of 11 amino acids. Trimming removed 0 bases at V and 9 bases at J, with 8 bases between.

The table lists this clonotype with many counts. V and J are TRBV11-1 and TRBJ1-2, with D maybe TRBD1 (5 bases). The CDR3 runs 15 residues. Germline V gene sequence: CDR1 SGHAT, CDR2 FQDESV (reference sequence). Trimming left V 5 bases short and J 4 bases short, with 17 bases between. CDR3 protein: CASSPTRGGFYGYTF. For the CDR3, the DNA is TGTGCCAGCAGCCCAACCCGTGGGGGGTTCTATGGCTACACCTTC.

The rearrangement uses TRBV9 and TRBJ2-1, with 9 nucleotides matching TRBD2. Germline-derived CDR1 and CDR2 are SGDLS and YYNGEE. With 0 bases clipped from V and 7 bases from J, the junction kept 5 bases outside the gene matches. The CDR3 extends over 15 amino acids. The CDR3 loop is CASSVVAGVTNEQFF. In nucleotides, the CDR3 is TGTGCCAGCAGCGTAGTAGCGGGAGTGACAAATGAGCAGTTCTTC.

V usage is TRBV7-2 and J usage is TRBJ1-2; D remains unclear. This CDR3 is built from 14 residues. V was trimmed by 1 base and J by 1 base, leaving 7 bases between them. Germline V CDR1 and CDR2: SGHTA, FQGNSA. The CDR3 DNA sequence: TGTGCCAGCAGCTTAGGTATCAGTAACTATGGCTACACCTTC. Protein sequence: CASSLGISNYGYTF.

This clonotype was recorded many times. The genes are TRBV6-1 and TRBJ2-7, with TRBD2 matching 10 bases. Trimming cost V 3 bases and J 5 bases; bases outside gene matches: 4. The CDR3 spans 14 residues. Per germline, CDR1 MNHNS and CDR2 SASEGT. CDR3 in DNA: TGTGCCAGCAGTGACAGCGGGGGGGCCCACGAGCAGTACTTC. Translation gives CASSDSGGAHEQYF.

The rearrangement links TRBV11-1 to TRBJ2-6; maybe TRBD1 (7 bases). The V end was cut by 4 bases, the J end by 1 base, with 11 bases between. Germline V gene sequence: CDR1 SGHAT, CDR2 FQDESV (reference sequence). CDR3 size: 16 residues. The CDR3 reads CASSWRGLSGANVLTF. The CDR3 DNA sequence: TGTGCCAGCAGCTGGAGGGGGCTGTCTGGGGCCAACGTCCTGACTTTC.

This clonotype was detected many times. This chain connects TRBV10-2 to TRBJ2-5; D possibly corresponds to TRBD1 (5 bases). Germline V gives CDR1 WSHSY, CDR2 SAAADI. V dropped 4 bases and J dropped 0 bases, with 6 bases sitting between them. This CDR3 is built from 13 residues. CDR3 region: CASSADNQETQYF. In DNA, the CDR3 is TGCGCCAGCAGTGCGGACAACCAAGAGACCCAGTACTTC.

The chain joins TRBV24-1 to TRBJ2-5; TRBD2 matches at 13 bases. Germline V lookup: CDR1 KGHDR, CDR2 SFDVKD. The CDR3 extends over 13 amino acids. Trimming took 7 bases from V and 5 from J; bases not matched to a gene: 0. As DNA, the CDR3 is TGTGCCACCAGACTAGCGGGAGGGGAGACCCAGTACTTC. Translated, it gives CATRLAGGETQYF.

The CDR3 DNA is TGTGCCATCGCATATACAGGGGAAGAGACCCAGTACTTC. Protein: CAIAYTGEETQYF. The genes are TRBV10-3 and TRBJ2-5, with 7 bases that match TRBD1. Germline-derived CDR1 and CDR2 are ENHRY and SYGVKD. The CDR3 consists of 13 residues. The V and J ends lost 8 bases and 3 bases, in that order; junction bases with no gene match: 6.

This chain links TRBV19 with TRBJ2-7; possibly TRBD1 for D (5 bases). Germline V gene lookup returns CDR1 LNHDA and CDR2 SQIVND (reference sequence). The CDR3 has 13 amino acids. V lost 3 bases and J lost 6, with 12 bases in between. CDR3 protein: CASSISRESEQYF. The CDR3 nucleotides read TGTGCCAGTAGTATCAGCAGGGAAAGCGAGCAGTACTTC. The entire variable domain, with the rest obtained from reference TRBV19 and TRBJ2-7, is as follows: DGGITQSPKYLFRKEGQNVTLSCEQNLNHDAMYWYRQDPGQGLRLIYYSQIVNDFQKGDIAEGYSVSREKKESFPLTVTSAQKNPTAFYLCASSISRESEQYFGPGTRLTVT.

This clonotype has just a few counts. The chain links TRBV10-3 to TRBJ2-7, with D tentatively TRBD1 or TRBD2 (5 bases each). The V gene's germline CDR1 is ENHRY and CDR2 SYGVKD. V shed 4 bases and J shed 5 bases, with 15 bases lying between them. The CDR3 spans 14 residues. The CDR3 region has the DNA TGTGCCATCAGTGTAAGGGGAATGGAGGACGAGCAGTACTTC. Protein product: CAISVRGMEDEQYF.

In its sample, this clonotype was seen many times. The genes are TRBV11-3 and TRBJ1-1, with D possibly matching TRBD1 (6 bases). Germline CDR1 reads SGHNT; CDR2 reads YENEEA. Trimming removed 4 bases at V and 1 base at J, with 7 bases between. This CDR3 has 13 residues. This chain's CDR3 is CASSYRANTEAFF. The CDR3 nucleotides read TGTGCCAGCAGCTACAGGGCGAACACTGAAGCTTTCTTT.

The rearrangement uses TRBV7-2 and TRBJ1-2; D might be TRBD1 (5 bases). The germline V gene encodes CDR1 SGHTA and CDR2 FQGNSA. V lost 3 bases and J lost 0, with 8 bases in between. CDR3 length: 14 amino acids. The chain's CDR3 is CASSFVQANYGYTF. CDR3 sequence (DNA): TGTGCCAGCAGCTTTGTACAGGCTAACTATGGCTACACCTTC.

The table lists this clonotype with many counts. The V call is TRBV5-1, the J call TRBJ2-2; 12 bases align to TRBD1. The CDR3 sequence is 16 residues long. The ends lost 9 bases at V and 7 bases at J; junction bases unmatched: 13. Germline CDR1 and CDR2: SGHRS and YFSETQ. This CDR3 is CATTSGTGGFGGELFF. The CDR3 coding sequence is TGCGCCACCACTTCCGGGACAGGGGGCTTTGGCGGGGAGCTGTTTTTT.

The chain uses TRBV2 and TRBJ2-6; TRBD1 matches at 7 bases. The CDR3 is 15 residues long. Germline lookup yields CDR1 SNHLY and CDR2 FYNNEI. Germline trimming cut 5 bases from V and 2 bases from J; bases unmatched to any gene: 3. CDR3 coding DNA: TGTGCCAGCAGTCGAGACAGGGCTGGGGCCAACGTCCTGACTTTC. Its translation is CASSRDRAGANVLTF.

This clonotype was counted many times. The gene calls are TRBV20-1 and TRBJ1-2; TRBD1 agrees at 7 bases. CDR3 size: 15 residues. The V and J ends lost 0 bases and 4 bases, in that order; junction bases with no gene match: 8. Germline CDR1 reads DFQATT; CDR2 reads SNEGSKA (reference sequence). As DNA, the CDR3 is TGCAGTGCTAGAGATCAGGGGGACAGTATCTATGGCTACACCTTC. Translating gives CSARDQGDSIYGYTF.

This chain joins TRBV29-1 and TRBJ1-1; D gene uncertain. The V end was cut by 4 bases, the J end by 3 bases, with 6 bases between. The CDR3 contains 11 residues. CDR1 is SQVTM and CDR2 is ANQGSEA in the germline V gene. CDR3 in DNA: TGCAGCGTTGTCGTCTACACTGAAGCTTTCTTT. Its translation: CSVVVYTEAFF. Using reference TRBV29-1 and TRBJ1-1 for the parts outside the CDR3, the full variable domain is SAVISQKPSRDICQRGTSLTIQCQVDSQVTMMFWYRQQPGQSLTLIATANQGSEATYESGFVIDKFPISRPNLTFSTLTVSNMSPEDSSIYLCSVVVYTEAFFGQGTRLTVV.

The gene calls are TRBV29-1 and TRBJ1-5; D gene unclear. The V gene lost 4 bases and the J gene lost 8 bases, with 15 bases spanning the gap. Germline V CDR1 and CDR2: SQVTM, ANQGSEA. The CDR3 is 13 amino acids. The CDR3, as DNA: TGCAGCGTTGTGGACCGTCGTGGGGAGCCCCAGCATTTT. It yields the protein CSVVDRRGEPQHF. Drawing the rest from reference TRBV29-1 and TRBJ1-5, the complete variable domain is SAVISQKPSRDICQRGTSLTIQCQVDSQVTMMFWYRQQPGQSLTLIATANQGSEATYESGFVIDKFPISRPNLTFSTLTVSNMSPEDSSIYLCSVVDRRGEPQHFGDGTRLSIL.

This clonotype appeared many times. CDR3 region: CASQGRGGTEAFF. CDR3 DNA: TGTGCCAGCCAAGGCAGGGGAGGGACTGAAGCTTTCTTT. This chain joins TRBV28 and TRBJ1-1, with D maybe TRBD1 (6 bases). The V end was cut by 8 bases, the J end by 5 bases, with 15 bases between. CDR1 is MDHEN and CDR2 is SYDVKM in the germline V gene. This CDR3 is 13 amino acids long.

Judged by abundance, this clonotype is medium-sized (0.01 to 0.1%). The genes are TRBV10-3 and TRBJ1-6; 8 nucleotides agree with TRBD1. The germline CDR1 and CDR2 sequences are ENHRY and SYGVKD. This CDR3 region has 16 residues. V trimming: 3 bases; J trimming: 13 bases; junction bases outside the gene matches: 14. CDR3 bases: TGTGCCATCAGTGATCAGGGGGCGCAAGGGTATGTCCCCCTCCACTTT. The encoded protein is CAISDQGAQGYVPLHF.